The clone carrying this T cell receptor beta chain showed up just a few times. Its matching antigen is unknown. The data originate from a study of T cell repertoires in cytomegalovirus infection. In the study overall: Public TCR beta signatures indicated both CMV infection and matching HLA type.

CDR3 size: 13 residues. The V end was cut by 6 bases, the J end by 4 bases, with 11 bases between. Germline V CDR1 and CDR2: MDHEN, SYDVKM. TCRdb itself ran the reads through MiXCR, one entry per CDR3 protein. The sample has a few hundred thousand distinct CDR3 sequences, around 15% seen once. Study-level results: Ex vivo responses were dominated by HLA-C-restricted CMV-specific TCR beta clonotypes.

What was sequenced was CD8+ T cells from PBMCs. This chain joins TRBV28 and TRBJ2-3, with D unclear. This TCR was sampled from a human donor in good health (CMV status not recorded). Some clones in this sample may be carry-over from other donors' samples. The CDR3 region has the DNA TGTGCCAGCAGCCTAACGGTTGCAGATACGCAGTATTTT. This translates into CASSLTVADTQYF.